A single sample is the source of the 3 T cell receptor delta chains below, sequenced in a study of Vδ1+ human thymocytes. Findings of the study overall: Highly polyclonal TRG and TRD repertoires with Gaussian CDR3 length distributions appeared in thymus.

These receptors' antigens are unknown. Sequences come from RNA converted to cDNA by reverse transcription. Pooled V-gene forward primers with one constant-region reverse primer generated the CDR3 amplicons by multiplex PCR. TCRdb re-called the multiplex PCR reads with CATT. Of about 54,000 delta-chain clones detected, about 16% appear once; the ten largest clones hold under 0.6%. Sequencing was performed on Vdelta1+ gamma-delta thymocytes from the thymus. Subset indicated: FACS-sorted CD3+ TCRalphabeta- TCRVdelta1+ TCRVdelta2- thymocytes. The receptors originated from a boy in the first two years of life who had congenital heart surgery.

The chain recombines TRDV1 with TRDJ1, with D tentatively TRDD2 or TRDD3 (7 bases each). The CDR3 is 18 amino acids. Germline lookup yields CDR1 TSWWSYY and CDR2 QGS. Trimming pared 3 bases from V and 4 bases from J, leaving 24 bases between. The CDR3 DNA is TGTGCTCTTGGGGACTTCTTCCTAACGGGGGGATCCCACGATAAACTCATCTTT. Translation gives CALGDFFLTGGSHDKLIF.

In this sample, this clone turned up a few times. The chain links TRDV1 to TRDJ1; 9 positions agree with TRDD3. V dropped 0 bases and J dropped 0; count of bases not matched to a gene: 20. The length of the CDR3 is 22 residues. Per germline, CDR1 TSWWSYY and CDR2 QGS. In nucleotides, the CDR3 is TGTGCTCTTGGGGAACTAGTCAAGGGCACTCCCTACTGGGGGAAGGACACCGATAAACTCATCTTT. Amino acid sequence: CALGELVKGTPYWGKDTDKLIF.

The V and J genes are TRDV1 and TRDJ1, with D hard to call. In germline, CDR1 is TSWWSYY, CDR2 QGS. The CDR3 consists of 21 residues. Trimming stripped 1 base from V and 3 bases from J, with 30 bases between. Here the CDR3 reads CALGERLMSKPSSRRSDKLIF. Written as DNA, the CDR3 is TGTGCTCTTGGGGAACGCCTTATGTCTAAACCCTCATCAAGGAGATCCGATAAACTCATCTTT.